The 27 T cell receptor beta chains presented below share a single source sample, sequenced in a study of blood T cell repertoires in COVID-19 (TCRdb year 2020). The library was obtained by the immunoSEQ multiplex PCR assay. The clones in this table, taken by TCRdb from immuneACCESS, are in-frame only. Not every clone is retained; where verified, under half of the shortfall comes from an unresolved V gene, and the cause of the rest is unknown. A total of 150,000 or so clones appear in this sample, over 75% of them only once. Clones ranked in the top ten supply 9.5% to 13% of the sample. What was sequenced was peripheral blood. Source of these receptors: a human donor in a cohort sampled during active COVID-19.

The chain couples TRBV7-2 to TRBJ1-5; D gene ambiguous. This CDR3 contains 13 residues. The germline V and J ends were trimmed by 7 bases and 6 bases, with 13 bases remaining between them. Germline loops: CDR1 SGHTA, CDR2 FQGNSA. The CDR3 region is CASTHSLGQPQHF. As DNA, the CDR3 is TGTGCCAGCACCCACAGTCTGGGTCAGCCCCAGCATTTT.

This chain links TRBV5-1 with TRBJ2-1, with 7 bases that match TRBD1. Germline CDR1 reads SGHRS; CDR2 reads YFSETQ. Trimming at V came to 4 bases and at J to 4 bases, leaving 8 bases not matched to a gene. This CDR3 is 15 amino acids long. The CDR3 spells CASSTTGSPYNEQFF. The CDR3 nucleotides read TGCGCCAGCAGCACGACAGGGTCCCCGTACAATGAGCAGTTCTTC.

The J gene is TRBJ1-5, the V gene TRBV29-1, with D tentatively TRBD1 (6 bases). Trimming cost V 7 bases and J 7 bases, with 17 bases left between them. Germline assignment: CDR1 SQVTM and CDR2 ANQGSEA. CDR3 length equals 13 residues. CDR3 in DNA: TGCAGCGCGGGTGAAGGGGGTGGACAGCCCCAGCATTTT. The encoded protein is CSAGEGGGQPQHF. The full variable domain, its missing parts supplied by reference TRBV29-1 and TRBJ1-5, is SAVISQKPSRDICQRGTSLTIQCQVDSQVTMMFWYRQQPGQSLTLIATANQGSEATYESGFVIDKFPISRPNLTFSTLTVSNMSPEDSSIYLCSAGEGGGQPQHFGDGTRLSIL.

The J gene is TRBJ2-2, the V gene TRBV5-5; D is unresolved. Germline V gives CDR1 SGHKS, CDR2 YYEKEE (reference sequence). This CDR3 contains 17 residues. V lost 0 bases, J lost 0 bases, and 12 bases lay in between. The CDR3 spells CASSLAVFPANTGELFF. DNA of the CDR3: TGTGCCAGCAGCTTGGCCGTGTTCCCGGCGAACACCGGGGAGCTGTTTTTT.

This clone was picked up one time. This chain uses TRBV5-1 with TRBJ2-7; TRBD1 might be the D (6 bases). Trimming took off 4 bases at V and 2 bases at J, with 13 bases between the two ends. The CDR3 totals 14 residues. Germline V lookup: CDR1 SGHRS, CDR2 YFSETQ. CDR3 nucleotide sequence: TGCGCCAGCAGCGTGAGGACAGCAGCCTACGAGCAGTACTTC. Amino acids: CASSVRTAAYEQYF. The whole variable domain, remainder taken from reference TRBV5-1 and TRBJ2-7, is KAGVTQTPRYLIKTRGQQVTLSCSPISGHRSVSWYQQTPGQGLQFLFEYFSETQRNKGNFPGRFSGRQFSNSRSEMNVSTLELGDSALYLCASSVRTAAYEQYFGPGTRLTVT.

This clone has only one observation. The chain recombines TRBV28 with TRBJ1-3; TRBD1 might be the D (5 bases). V was cut by 3 bases and J by 5 bases, with 14 bases left in between. The CDR3 totals 15 residues. From germline, CDR1 is MDHEN and CDR2 SYDVKM. The CDR3 here is CASSFYGGGRNTIYF. The DNA for the CDR3 is TGTGCCAGCAGTTTTTACGGGGGGGGAAGAAACACCATATATTTT.

This sequence joins TRBV6-5 and TRBJ2-5; 7 bases are a match to TRBD1. The trim removed 6 bases at V and 0 bases at J, leaving 4 bases unmatched. Germline V gives CDR1 MNHEY, CDR2 SVGAGI. This CDR3 comprises 14 residues. The DNA of the CDR3 is TGTGCCAGCAGCCGAGGGACAGACCAAGAGACCCAGTACTTC. Amino acids: CASSRGTDQETQYF.

This chain links TRBV10-1 with TRBJ2-2, with D maybe TRBD1 (6 bases). This CDR3 is 14 amino acids long. Trimming stripped 8 bases from V and 4 bases from J, with 14 bases between. Germline V gene sequence: CDR1 WNHNN, CDR2 SYGVQD (reference sequence). This CDR3 is CASGKDRATGELFF. CDR3 nucleotide sequence: TGCGCCAGCGGGAAGGACAGAGCCACCGGGGAGCTGTTTTTT.

Here the CDR3 DNA reads TGTGCCAGCGGGTACGCTGGAGGACGGGGTGGGAATGAGCAGTTCTTC. This codes for CASGYAGGRGGNEQFF. J is TRBJ2-1 and V is TRBV19, with D possibly TRBD2 on 5 matching bases. Between the trimmed V and J ends, which lost 9 bases and 7 bases, there was a span of 25 bases. Germline V CDR1 and CDR2: LNHDA, SQIVND (reference sequence). This CDR3 has 16 residues.

V usage is TRBV7-2 and J usage is TRBJ2-4; TRBD2 is a possible D gene (6 bases). Germline V gene sequence: CDR1 SGHTA, CDR2 FQGNSA. The CDR3 spans 14 residues. Trimming pared 4 bases from V and 4 bases from J, leaving 11 bases between. DNA of the CDR3: TGTGCCAGCAGCTACCCGGGGGAAAAAAACATTCAGTACTTC. Translated: CASSYPGEKNIQYF.

The CDR3 bases are TGTGCCAGCAGCCCCGGACAGGGCCGAAATGAGCAGTTCTTC. Encoded protein: CASSPGQGRNEQFF. The V gene is TRBV7-3, the J gene TRBJ2-1, with 8 bases identical to TRBD1. V was clipped by 5 bases and J by 7 bases; unmatched bases: 7. The CDR3 covers 14 residues. The germline gives CDR1 SGHTA, CDR2 FQGTGA.

The rearrangement joins TRBV5-1 to TRBJ2-5; 7 nucleotides line up with TRBD2. Germline CDR1 is SGHRS and CDR2 is YFSETQ. This CDR3 has 14 amino acids. J gave up 5 bases and V 0 bases, and 4 bases lay outside the gene matches. CDR3 loop: CASSLDAGEETQYF. DNA of the CDR3: TGCGCCAGCAGCTTGGACGCGGGGGAGGAGACCCAGTACTTC.

The gene calls are TRBV6-4 and TRBJ2-5, with a weak D call TRBD2 (5 bases). The germline CDR1 and CDR2 sequences are MRHNA and SNTAGT. The CDR3 has 12 amino acids. V was pared by 11 bases and J by 14 bases, with 24 bases between. CDR3 sequence reads: CAPSGVQAEPYF. The CDR3 bases are TGTGCCCCCTCCGGGGTACAAGCGGAGCCCTACTTC.

V and J are TRBV7-9 and TRBJ1-3, with D maybe TRBD1 (5 bases). Trimming pared 5 bases from V and 0 bases from J, leaving 14 bases between. Germline V CDR1 and CDR2: SEHNR, FQNEAQ (reference sequence). CDR3 length equals 16 residues. The CDR3 nucleotides are TGTGCCAGCAGCCTCCCAACCGGGGGCTCTGGAAACACCATATATTTT. Encoded protein: CASSLPTGGSGNTIYF.

The gene calls are TRBV6-5 and TRBJ2-3; perhaps TRBD1 as D (5 bases). V was clipped by 0 bases and J by 4 bases, with 11 bases between them. The CDR3 has 15 amino acids. CDR1 is MNHEY and CDR2 is SVGAGI in the germline V gene. CDR3 DNA: TGTGCCAGCAGTTACTCCCCCAGGGCCCCAGATACGCAGTATTTT. Protein product: CASSYSPRAPDTQYF.

The chain links TRBV2 to TRBJ1-5; 9 nucleotides align to TRBD1. V lost 5 bases and J lost 6; bases outside the gene matches: 14. The length of the CDR3 is 17 residues. In germline, CDR1 is SNHLY, CDR2 FYNNEI. Written as DNA, the CDR3 is TGTGCCAGCAGTACTCCTCCGGGACAGGGAGTTCGTCAGCCCCAGCATTTT. It yields the protein CASSTPPGQGVRQPQHF.

V and J are TRBV9 and TRBJ1-2; 12 nucleotides agree with TRBD1. J was trimmed by 7 bases and V by 0 bases; bases with no gene match: 10. Germline V gene sequence: CDR1 SGDLS, CDR2 YYNGEE. The CDR3 contains 17 residues. The CDR3 spells CASSVDGTGGAIGGYTF. CDR3 DNA: TGTGCCAGCAGCGTAGACGGGACAGGGGGCGCGATAGGTGGCTACACCTTC. Looking up the rest from reference TRBV9 and TRBJ1-2 gives the full variable domain: DSGVTQTPKHLITATGQRVTLRCSPRSGDLSVYWYQQSLDQGLQFLIQYYNGEERAKGNILERFSAQQFPDLHSELNLSSLELGDSALYFCASSVDGTGGAIGGYTFGSGTRLTVV.

V and J are TRBV6-1 and TRBJ2-2; 8 bases line up with TRBD1. Germline V gives CDR1 MNHNS, CDR2 SASEGT. This CDR3 is 16 amino acids long. V lost 4 bases and J lost 1; bases outside the gene matches: 5. DNA of the CDR3: TGTGCCAGCAGTGGTACCAGGGGGCTGAACACCGGGGAGCTGTTTTTT. It is translated as CASSGTRGLNTGELFF.

J is TRBJ2-7 and V is TRBV29-1, with TRBD1 matching over 7 bases. J gave up 0 bases and V 7 bases, and 3 bases lay outside the gene matches. Germline values: CDR1 SQVTM, CDR2 ANQGSEA. The CDR3 extends over 12 amino acids. The CDR3 nucleotides read TGCAGCGCGGGACAGACCTCCTACGAGCAGTACTTC. Translating gives CSAGQTSYEQYF.

This clone was observed a single time. This chain joins TRBV28 and TRBJ2-3; 9 bases map to TRBD1. The germline gives CDR1 MDHEN, CDR2 SYDVKM. The CDR3 runs 15 residues. J was trimmed by 1 base and V by 5 bases; bases with no gene match: 4. The CDR3 coding sequence is TGTGCCAGCAGTCCACGGACAGGGGGCACAGATACGCAGTATTTT. Its translation is CASSPRTGGTDTQYF.

The chain has TRBV24-1 and TRBJ2-2, with 7 bases aligning to TRBD1. Germline CDR1 reads KGHDR; CDR2 reads SFDVKD. CDR3 size: 14 residues. V shed 9 bases and J 4 bases; nucleotides not matched to a gene: 7. The CDR3 spells CATSPGQSTGELFF. The CDR3 bases are TGTGCCACCTCACCGGGACAGTCCACCGGGGAGCTGTTTTTT.

This chain uses TRBV7-2 with TRBJ2-2, with TRBD2 as a possible D gene (6 bases). CDR3 length equals 16 residues. The germline V gene encodes CDR1 SGHTA and CDR2 FQGNSA. V lost 5 bases, J lost 3 bases, and 16 bases lay in between. The CDR3 coding sequence is TGTGCCAGCAGCCCTCGGGGCGGGACCTACACCGGGGAGCTGTTTTTT. Its translation: CASSPRGGTYTGELFF.

V and J are TRBV6-1 and TRBJ2-3; TRBD2 might be the D (6 bases). With 3 bases removed from V and 3 bases from J, the gap between germline ends came to 10 bases. Per germline, CDR1 MNHNS and CDR2 SASEGT. The CDR3 is made up of 14 amino acids. The chain's CDR3 is CASSDLGGTDTQYF. The CDR3 DNA follows: TGTGCCAGCAGTGATCTCGGGGGAACAGATACGCAGTATTTT.

This clone was seen just once. The V and J genes are TRBV25-1 and TRBJ1-1; TRBD1 is a possible D gene (5 bases). V was trimmed by 2 bases and J by 4 bases, leaving 20 bases between them. Germline values: CDR1 MGHDK, CDR2 SYGVNS. The CDR3 covers 17 residues. CDR3 in DNA: TGTGCCAGCAGTGAACCGCACCCCCTTGGGGCTGTCACTGAAGCTTTCTTT. This codes for CASSEPHPLGAVTEAFF.

This sequence joins TRBV5-8 and TRBJ2-1, with 16 bases matching TRBD2. The germline V gene has CDR1 SGHTS and CDR2 YDEGEE. J gave up 8 bases and V 4 bases, and 12 bases lay outside the gene matches. The CDR3 runs 18 residues. The CDR3 reads CASSPGLAGGPMTDEQFF. CDR3 bases: TGTGCCAGCAGCCCGGGACTAGCGGGGGGGCCAATGACAGATGAGCAGTTCTTC.

The V gene is TRBV5-1, the J gene TRBJ2-3; a possible D gene is TRBD2 (5 bases). Per the germline V gene, CDR1 is SGHRS and CDR2 is YFSETQ. The CDR3 spans 14 residues. Trimming cost V 5 bases and J 1 base, with 11 bases left between them. The CDR3 DNA sequence: TGCGCCAGCAGTGGAGGAAGGGGCACAGATACGCAGTATTTT. As protein: CASSGGRGTDTQYF.

This chain's CDR3 is CASSMGLANTQYF. For the CDR3, the DNA is TGTGCCAGCAGCATGGGACTAGCAAATACGCAGTATTTT. The chain has TRBV6-2 or TRBV6-3 and TRBJ2-3, with TRBD2 matching over 9 bases. V was clipped by 6 bases and J by 7 bases; unmatched bases: 5. The CDR3 has 13 amino acids. Germline values: CDR1 MNHEY, CDR2 SVGEGT.